The rows below give T cell receptor beta chains drawn from one sample of a study of blood T cells in healthy people across ages. TCRdb reprocessed the 5' RACE reads via MiXCR and lists one record per CDR3 protein. The data contain more than 1 million distinct CDR3 sequences, around 43% of them singletons. Specimen: blood. Every receptor here comes from a woman aged 55-70 years in good health. Both conserved end residues are part of each CDR3. The order of the fields is D gene, V gene, J gene, clone size, CDR3 protein, CDR3 DNA. The D gene is left open where the match is weak. The size of a clone is reported for some rows only, either as once, few or many, or as a class for expanded clones.

d_call: TRBD2
v_call: TRBV6-2/TRBV6-3
j_call: TRBJ2-3
clone_size: few
cdr3_aa: CASSYTRTSGTSDTQYF
cdr3_nt: TGTGCCAGCAGTTACACCCGGACTAGCGGGACCTCAGATACGCAGTATTTT

d_call: NA
v_call: TRBV5-1
j_call: TRBJ2-5
clone_size: NA
cdr3_aa: CASSLGAGTPAANEQYF
cdr3_nt: TGCGCCAGCAGCTTGGGGGCCGGGACACCCGCGGCCAATGAGCAGTACTTC

d_call: TRBD1
v_call: TRBV29-1
j_call: TRBJ1-2
clone_size: NA
cdr3_aa: CSVQGTGGSDYGYTF
cdr3_nt: TGCAGCGTACAGGGGACAGGGGGCAGTGACTATGGCTACACCTTC

d_call: NA
v_call: TRBV5-8
j_call: TRBJ1-4
clone_size: NA
cdr3_aa: CASSSGVRDGDEKLFF
cdr3_nt: TGTGCCAGCAGCTCGGGCGTCAGAGATGGAGATGAAAAACTGTTTTTT

d_call: TRBD2
v_call: TRBV7-9
j_call: TRBJ2-1
clone_size: once
cdr3_aa: CASSSRLASSYNEQFF
cdr3_nt: TGTGCCAGCAGCTCAAGACTAGCGAGCTCCTACAATGAGCAGTTCTTC

d_call: NA
v_call: TRBV18
j_call: TRBJ1-2
clone_size: NA
cdr3_aa: CASSPSGQSYGYTF
cdr3_nt: TGTGCCAGCTCACCATCCGGTCAGTCCTATGGCTACACCTTC

d_call: TRBD1
v_call: TRBV27
j_call: TRBJ1-6
clone_size: few
cdr3_aa: CASSYRQGRSPLHF
cdr3_nt: TGTGCCAGCAGTTACCGACAGGGTAGATCACCCCTCCACTTT

d_call: NA
v_call: TRBV10-2
j_call: TRBJ2-1
clone_size: NA
cdr3_aa: CASRRAHNEQFF
cdr3_nt: TGCGCCAGCCGTCGGGCACACAATGAGCAGTTCTTC

d_call: TRBD2
v_call: TRBV9
j_call: TRBJ2-3
clone_size: NA
cdr3_aa: CASSVRVAGGVADTQYF
cdr3_nt: TGTGCCAGCAGCGTTAGGGTAGCGGGAGGTGTAGCAGATACGCAGTATTTT

d_call: TRBD1
v_call: TRBV4-2
j_call: TRBJ2-7
clone_size: NA
cdr3_aa: CASSQSGTGGLYEQYF
cdr3_nt: TGTGCCAGCAGCCAGTCCGGGACAGGGGGTCTTTACGAGCAGTACTTC

d_call: TRBD2
v_call: TRBV27
j_call: TRBJ2-3
clone_size: few
cdr3_aa: CASSGTSGRIQDTQYF
cdr3_nt: TGTGCCAGCAGTGGGACTAGCGGGAGGATCCAAGATACGCAGTATTTT

d_call: NA
v_call: TRBV20-1
j_call: TRBJ2-1
clone_size: NA
cdr3_aa: CSAREELALNEQFF
cdr3_nt: TGCAGTGCTAGAGAGGAACTAGCTCTCAATGAGCAGTTCTTC

d_call: NA
v_call: TRBV15
j_call: TRBJ1-2
clone_size: NA
cdr3_aa: CATSGSFSNYGYTF
cdr3_nt: TGTGCCACCAGCGGCTCATTCTCGAACTATGGCTACACCTTC

d_call: NA
v_call: TRBV20-1
j_call: TRBJ2-3
clone_size: few
cdr3_aa: CSAREKLVTRPNTQYF
cdr3_nt: TGCAGTGCTAGAGAGAAGCTGGTCACACGGCCGAATACGCAGTATTTT

d_call: TRBD1
v_call: TRBV7-2
j_call: TRBJ1-5
clone_size: NA
cdr3_aa: CASSLVGTGQQPQHF
cdr3_nt: TGTGCCAGCAGCTTAGTTGGGACAGGGCAACAGCCCCAGCATTTT

d_call: NA
v_call: TRBV10-3
j_call: TRBJ2-1
clone_size: NA
cdr3_aa: CAISGLGGSYNEQFF
cdr3_nt: TGTGCCATCAGTGGGTTGGGTGGCTCCTACAATGAGCAGTTCTTC

d_call: NA
v_call: TRBV5-1
j_call: TRBJ1-5
clone_size: NA
cdr3_aa: CASSLEGGGNQPQHF
cdr3_nt: TGCGCCAGCAGTCTGGAGGGTGGCGGCAATCAGCCCCAGCATTTT

d_call: NA
v_call: TRBV20-1
j_call: TRBJ2-7
clone_size: few
cdr3_aa: CSARDALGGDSYEQYF
cdr3_nt: TGCAGTGCTAGAGACGCCCTTGGCGGGGACTCCTACGAGCAGTACTTC

d_call: TRBD2
v_call: TRBV7-6
j_call: TRBJ2-1
clone_size: NA
cdr3_aa: CASSLDAGEASNKFF
cdr3_nt: TGTGCCAGCAGCTTAGACGCGGGAGAAGCGTCCAACAAGTTCTTC

d_call: NA
v_call: TRBV7-9
j_call: TRBJ2-1
clone_size: few
cdr3_aa: CASSLITSSYNEQFF
cdr3_nt: TGTGCCAGCAGCTTGATTACCAGCTCCTACAATGAGCAGTTCTTC

d_call: NA
v_call: TRBV6-2/TRBV6-3
j_call: TRBJ2-5
clone_size: NA
cdr3_aa: CASSSYRGFGNEQYF
cdr3_nt: TGTGCCAGCAGTTCATACCGGGGATTCGGCAATGAGCAGTACTTC

d_call: NA
v_call: TRBV28
j_call: TRBJ2-5
clone_size: many
cdr3_aa: CASSLSGTQYF
cdr3_nt: TGTGCCAGCAGTTTATCAGGGACCCAGTACTTC

d_call: NA
v_call: TRBV5-6
j_call: TRBJ1-2
clone_size: NA
cdr3_aa: CASSWNPMTGTYGYTF
cdr3_nt: TGTGCCAGCAGCTGGAACCCCATGACAGGAACATATGGCTACACCTTC

d_call: NA
v_call: TRBV2
j_call: TRBJ1-2
clone_size: once
cdr3_aa: CASSEGAALRGGYTF
cdr3_nt: TGTGCCAGCAGTGAAGGCGCAGCCCTTCGCGGTGGCTACACCTTC

d_call: NA
v_call: TRBV3-1
j_call: TRBJ2-5
clone_size: NA
cdr3_aa: CASSQGTRAEETQYF
cdr3_nt: TGTGCCAGCAGCCAAGGTACAAGGGCAGAAGAGACCCAGTACTTC

d_call: NA
v_call: TRBV5-1
j_call: TRBJ2-1
clone_size: NA
cdr3_aa: CASSLGRLLDSEQFF
cdr3_nt: TGCGCCAGCAGCTTGGGCAGACTTCTGGACAGTGAGCAGTTCTTC

d_call: NA
v_call: TRBV12-3/TRBV12-4
j_call: TRBJ2-7
clone_size: NA
cdr3_aa: CASKVTGPSYEQYF
cdr3_nt: TGTGCCAGCAAGGTAACGGGACCTTCCTACGAGCAGTACTTC

d_call: TRBD2
v_call: TRBV20-1
j_call: TRBJ2-7
clone_size: NA
cdr3_aa: CSARDPRTSGYEQYF
cdr3_nt: TGCAGTGCTAGAGACCCACGGACTAGCGGCTACGAGCAGTACTTC

d_call: TRBD1
v_call: TRBV28
j_call: TRBJ2-7
clone_size: few
cdr3_aa: CASSLSPGGYEQYF
cdr3_nt: TGTGCCAGCAGTTTATCTCCAGGGGGCTACGAGCAGTACTTC

d_call: TRBD1
v_call: TRBV5-6
j_call: TRBJ2-5
clone_size: NA
cdr3_aa: CASSEEGTGSNEQYF
cdr3_nt: TGTGCCAGCAGTGAGGAGGGGACAGGGTCCAATGAGCAGTACTTC

d_call: TRBD2
v_call: TRBV3-1
j_call: TRBJ2-5
clone_size: NA
cdr3_aa: CASSRIAGGETQYF
cdr3_nt: TGTGCCAGCAGCCGGATCGCGGGGGGAGAGACCCAGTACTTC

d_call: TRBD1
v_call: TRBV10-3
j_call: TRBJ1-3
clone_size: NA
cdr3_aa: CAIRQGSGNTIYF
cdr3_nt: TGTGCCATCCGACAGGGTTCTGGAAACACCATATATTTT

d_call: NA
v_call: TRBV4-1
j_call: TRBJ2-5
clone_size: NA
cdr3_aa: CASSQGTAQETQYF
cdr3_nt: TGCGCCAGCAGCCAAGGGACAGCTCAAGAGACCCAGTACTTC

d_call: TRBD1
v_call: TRBV7-2
j_call: TRBJ1-6
clone_size: NA
cdr3_aa: CASSLAGQGPYNSLLHF
cdr3_nt: TGTGCCAGCAGCTTAGCCGGACAGGGGCCCTATAATTCACTCCTCCACTTT

d_call: TRBD2
v_call: TRBV2
j_call: TRBJ2-3
clone_size: NA
cdr3_aa: CASSEGLAGSSTDTQYF
cdr3_nt: TGTGCCAGCAGTGAAGGACTAGCGGGTTCTAGCACAGATACGCAGTATTTT

d_call: NA
v_call: TRBV30
j_call: TRBJ1-2
clone_size: few
cdr3_aa: CAWSGGYGYTF
cdr3_nt: TGTGCCTGGAGTGGGGGTTACGGCTACACCTTC

d_call: NA
v_call: TRBV6-5
j_call: TRBJ2-7
clone_size: NA
cdr3_aa: CASSYDTRSYEQYF
cdr3_nt: TGTGCCAGCAGTTACGACACCCGCTCCTACGAGCAGTACTTC

d_call: NA
v_call: TRBV3-1
j_call: TRBJ2-3
clone_size: NA
cdr3_aa: CASSLSQGTTDTQYF
cdr3_nt: TGTGCCAGCAGCCTTTCGCAGGGAACCACAGATACGCAGTATTTT

d_call: NA
v_call: TRBV12-3/TRBV12-4
j_call: TRBJ1-1
clone_size: NA
cdr3_aa: CASSPGFGGTEAFF
cdr3_nt: TGTGCCAGCAGTCCAGGGTTTGGGGGCACTGAAGCTTTCTTT

d_call: NA
v_call: TRBV12-3/TRBV12-4
j_call: TRBJ1-6
clone_size: NA
cdr3_aa: CASSFFTGYNSPLHF
cdr3_nt: TGTGCCAGCAGTTTTTTTACAGGGTATAATTCACCCCTCCACTTT